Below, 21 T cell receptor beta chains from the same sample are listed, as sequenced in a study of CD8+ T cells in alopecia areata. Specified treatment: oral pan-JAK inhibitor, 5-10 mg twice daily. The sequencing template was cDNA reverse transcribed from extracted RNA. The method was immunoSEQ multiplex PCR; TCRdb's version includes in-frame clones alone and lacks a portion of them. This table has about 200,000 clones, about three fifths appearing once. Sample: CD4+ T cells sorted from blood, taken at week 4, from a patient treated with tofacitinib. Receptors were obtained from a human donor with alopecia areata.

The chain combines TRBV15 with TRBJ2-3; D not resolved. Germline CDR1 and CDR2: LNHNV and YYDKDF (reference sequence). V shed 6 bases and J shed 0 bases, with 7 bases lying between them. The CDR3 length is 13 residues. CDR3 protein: CATRLPSTDTQYF. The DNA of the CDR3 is TGTGCCACCAGACTGCCCAGCACAGATACGCAGTATTTT. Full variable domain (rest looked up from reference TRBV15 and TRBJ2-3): DAMVIQNPRYQVTQFGKPVTLSCSQTLNHNVMYWYQQKSSQAPKLLFHYYDKDFNNEADTPDNFQSRRPNTSFCFLDIRSPGLGDTAMYLCATRLPSTDTQYFGPGTRLTVL.

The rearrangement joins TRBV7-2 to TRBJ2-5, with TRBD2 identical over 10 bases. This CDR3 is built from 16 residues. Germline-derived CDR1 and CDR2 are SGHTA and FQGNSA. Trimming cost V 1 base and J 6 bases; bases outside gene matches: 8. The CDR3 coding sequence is TGTGCCAGCAGCTTAGGGTTAGCGGGGGGTTTAAAGACCCAGTACTTC. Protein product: CASSLGLAGGLKTQYF.

CDR3 sequence (DNA): TGTGCCAGCAGTGCGGCAGAGAATTCACCCCTCCACTTT. Amino acids: CASSAAENSPLHF. The J gene is TRBJ1-6, the V gene TRBV2; D not resolved. CDR1 and CDR2 from the germline V gene are SNHLY and FYNNEI. Trimming stripped 4 bases from V and 7 bases from J, with 8 bases between. The CDR3 extends over 13 amino acids. The full variable domain, completed using reference TRBV2 and TRBJ1-6, is EPEVTQTPSHQVTQMGQEVILRCVPISNHLYFYWYRQILGQKVEFLVSFYNNEISEKSEIFDDQFSVERPDGSNFTLKIRSTKLEDSAMYFCASSAAENSPLHFGNGTRLTVT.

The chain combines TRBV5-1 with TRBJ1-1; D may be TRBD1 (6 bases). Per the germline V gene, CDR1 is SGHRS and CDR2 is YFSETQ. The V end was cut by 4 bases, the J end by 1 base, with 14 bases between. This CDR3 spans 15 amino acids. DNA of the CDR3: TGCGCCAGCAGCCGGGTGGTGGGGGCGAACACTGAAGCTTTCTTT. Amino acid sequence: CASSRVVGANTEAFF. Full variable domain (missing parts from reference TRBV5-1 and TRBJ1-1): KAGVTQTPRYLIKTRGQQVTLSCSPISGHRSVSWYQQTPGQGLQFLFEYFSETQRNKGNFPGRFSGRQFSNSRSEMNVSTLELGDSALYLCASSRVVGANTEAFFGQGTRLTVV.

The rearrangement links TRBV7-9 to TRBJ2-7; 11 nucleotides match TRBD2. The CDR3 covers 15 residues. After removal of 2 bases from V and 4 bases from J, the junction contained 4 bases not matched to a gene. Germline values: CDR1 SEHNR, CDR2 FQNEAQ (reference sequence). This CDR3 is CASSLPGTSGYEQYF. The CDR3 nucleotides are TGTGCCAGCAGCTTACCCGGGACTAGCGGATACGAGCAGTACTTC.

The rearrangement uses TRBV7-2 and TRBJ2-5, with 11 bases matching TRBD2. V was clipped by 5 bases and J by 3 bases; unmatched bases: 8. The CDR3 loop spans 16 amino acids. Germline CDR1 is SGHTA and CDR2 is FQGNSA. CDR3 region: CASSQNSGGAEETQYF. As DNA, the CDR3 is TGTGCCAGCAGCCAAAATAGCGGGGGGGCCGAAGAGACCCAGTACTTC.

The CDR3 DNA follows: TGTGCCATCAGTGAGATGAGGGGAAGGACCGGGGAGCTGTTTTTT. Its translation is CAISEMRGRTGELFF. The chain links TRBV10-3 to TRBJ2-2; the D call may be TRBD1 or TRBD2 (5 bases each). The V and J ends lost 2 bases and 5 bases respectively, with 12 bases between them. CDR1 is ENHRY, CDR2 SYGVKD, per germline. This CDR3 has 15 amino acids.

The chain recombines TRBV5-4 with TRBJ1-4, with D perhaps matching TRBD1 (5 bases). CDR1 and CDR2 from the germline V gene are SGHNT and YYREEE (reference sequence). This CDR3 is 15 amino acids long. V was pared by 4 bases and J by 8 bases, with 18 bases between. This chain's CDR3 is CASSPGPGMNEKLFF. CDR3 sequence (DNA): TGTGCCAGCAGCCCAGGGCCTGGGATGAACGAAAAACTGTTTTTT.

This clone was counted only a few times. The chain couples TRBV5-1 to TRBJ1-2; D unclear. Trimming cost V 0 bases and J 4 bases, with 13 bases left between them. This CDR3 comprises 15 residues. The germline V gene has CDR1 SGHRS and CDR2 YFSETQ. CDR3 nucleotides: TGCGCCAGCAGCTTGGCCGTTCGAGGGAGCTATGGCTACACCTTC. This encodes CASSLAVRGSYGYTF. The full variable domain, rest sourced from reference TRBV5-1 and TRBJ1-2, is KAGVTQTPRYLIKTRGQQVTLSCSPISGHRSVSWYQQTPGQGLQFLFEYFSETQRNKGNFPGRFSGRQFSNSRSEMNVSTLELGDSALYLCASSLAVRGSYGYTFGSGTRLTVV.

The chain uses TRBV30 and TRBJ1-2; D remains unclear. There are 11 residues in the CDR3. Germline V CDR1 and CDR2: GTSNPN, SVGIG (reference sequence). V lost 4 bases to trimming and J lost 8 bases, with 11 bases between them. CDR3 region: CAWTLSRGYTF. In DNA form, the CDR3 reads TGTGCCTGGACGTTATCTCGAGGCTACACCTTC.

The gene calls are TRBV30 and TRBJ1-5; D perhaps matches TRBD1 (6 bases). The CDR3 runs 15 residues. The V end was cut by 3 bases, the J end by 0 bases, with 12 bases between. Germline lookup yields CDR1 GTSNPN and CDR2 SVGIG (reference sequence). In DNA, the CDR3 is TGTGCCTGGAGCCCGGGACACATTAGCAATCAGCCCCAGCATTTT. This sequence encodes CAWSPGHISNQPQHF. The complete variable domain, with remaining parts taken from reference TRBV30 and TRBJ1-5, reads SQTIHQWPATLVQPVGSPLSLECTVEGTSNPNLYWYRQAAGRGLQLLFYSVGIGQISSEVPQNLSASRPQDRQFILSSKKLLLSDSGFYLCAWSPGHISNQPQHFGDGTRLSIL.

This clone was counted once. CDR3: CASSQVGRDTQYF. Here the CDR3 DNA reads TGTGCCAGCAGCCAAGTGGGGCGAGATACGCAGTATTTT. The V and J genes are TRBV4-2 and TRBJ2-3, with D possibly matching TRBD1 (5 bases). The germline V and J ends were trimmed by 1 base and 5 bases, with 7 bases remaining between them. There are 13 residues in the CDR3. Germline assignment: CDR1 LGHNA and CDR2 YNFKEQ.

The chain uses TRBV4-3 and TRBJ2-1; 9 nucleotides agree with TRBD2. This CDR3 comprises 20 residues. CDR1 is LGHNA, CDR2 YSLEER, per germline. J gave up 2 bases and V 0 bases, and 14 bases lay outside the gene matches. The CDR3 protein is CASSQDWGLAGGRAYNEQFF. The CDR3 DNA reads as TGCGCCAGCAGCCAAGATTGGGGACTAGCCGGGGGGCGGGCCTACAATGAGCAGTTCTTC.

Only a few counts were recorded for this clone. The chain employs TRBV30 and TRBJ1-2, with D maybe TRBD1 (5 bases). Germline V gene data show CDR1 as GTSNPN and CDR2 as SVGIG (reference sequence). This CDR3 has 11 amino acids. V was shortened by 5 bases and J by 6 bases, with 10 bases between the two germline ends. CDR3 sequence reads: CAWSQGHGYTF. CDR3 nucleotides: TGTGCCTGGTCGCAGGGACATGGCTACACCTTC.

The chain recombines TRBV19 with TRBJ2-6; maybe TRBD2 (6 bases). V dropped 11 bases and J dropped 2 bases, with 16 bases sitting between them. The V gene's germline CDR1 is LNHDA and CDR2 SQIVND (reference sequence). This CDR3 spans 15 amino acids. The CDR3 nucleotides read TGTGCCTCTCACGGAGGGGAGACTGGGGCCAACGTCCTGACTTTC. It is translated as CASHGGETGANVLTF. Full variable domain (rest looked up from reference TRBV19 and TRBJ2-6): DGGITQSPKYLFRKEGQNVTLSCEQNLNHDAMYWYRQDPGQGLRLIYYSQIVNDFQKGDIAEGYSVSREKKESFPLTVTSAQKNPTAFYLCASHGGETGANVLTFGAGSRLTVL.

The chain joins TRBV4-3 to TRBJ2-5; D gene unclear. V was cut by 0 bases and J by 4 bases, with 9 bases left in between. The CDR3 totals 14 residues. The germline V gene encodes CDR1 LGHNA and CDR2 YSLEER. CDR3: CASSQDRRVETQYF. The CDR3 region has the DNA TGCGCCAGCAGCCAAGATCGTAGGGTAGAGACCCAGTACTTC.

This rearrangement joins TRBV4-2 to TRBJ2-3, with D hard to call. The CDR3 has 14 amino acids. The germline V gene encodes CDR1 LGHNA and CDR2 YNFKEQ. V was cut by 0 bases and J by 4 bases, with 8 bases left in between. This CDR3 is CASSQDSRADTQYF. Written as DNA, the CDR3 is TGTGCCAGCAGCCAAGATTCCCGGGCAGATACGCAGTATTTT.

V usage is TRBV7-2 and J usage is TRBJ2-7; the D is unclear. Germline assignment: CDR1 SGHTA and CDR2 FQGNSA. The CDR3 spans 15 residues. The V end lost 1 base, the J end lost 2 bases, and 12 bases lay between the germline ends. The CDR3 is CASSLEGGSTYEQYF. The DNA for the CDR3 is TGTGCCAGCAGCTTAGAGGGTGGCAGTACCTACGAGCAGTACTTC.

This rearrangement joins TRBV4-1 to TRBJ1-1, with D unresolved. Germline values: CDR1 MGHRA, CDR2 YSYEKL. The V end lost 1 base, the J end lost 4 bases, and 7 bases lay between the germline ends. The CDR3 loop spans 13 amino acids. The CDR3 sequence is CASSQVVGTEAFF. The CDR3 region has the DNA TGCGCCAGCAGCCAAGTGGTAGGCACTGAAGCTTTCTTT.

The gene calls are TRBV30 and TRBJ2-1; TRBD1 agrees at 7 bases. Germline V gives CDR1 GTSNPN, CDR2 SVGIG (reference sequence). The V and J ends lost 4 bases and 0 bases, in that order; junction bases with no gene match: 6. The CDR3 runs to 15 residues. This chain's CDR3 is CAWIQQGSSYNEQFF. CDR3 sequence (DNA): TGTGCCTGGATCCAACAGGGGAGCTCCTACAATGAGCAGTTCTTC.

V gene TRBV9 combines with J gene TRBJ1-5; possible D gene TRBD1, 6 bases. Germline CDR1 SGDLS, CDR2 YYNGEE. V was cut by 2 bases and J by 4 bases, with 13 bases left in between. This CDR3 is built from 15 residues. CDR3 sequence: CASSVGTTANQPQHF. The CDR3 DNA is TGTGCCAGCAGCGTTGGGACAACGGCTAATCAGCCCCAGCATTTT.